A single sample is the source of the 30 T cell receptor beta chains below, sequenced in a study of blood T cell repertoires in COVID-19. TCRdb keeps only in-frame clones here, not all; method: immunoSEQ multiplex PCR. Here the sample spans some 150,000 clones, 80% to 90% being singletons. Source material: peripheral blood. The source of these receptors is a man aged 50-59 years who had recovered from COVID-19.

The chain has TRBV4-2 and TRBJ1-3; no clear D. V was clipped by 0 bases and J by 1 base, with 7 bases between them. The V gene's germline CDR1 is LGHNA and CDR2 YNFKEQ. The CDR3 runs to 15 residues. The CDR3 DNA reads TGTGCCAGCAGCCAAGATTCGGGTTCTGGAAACACCATATATTTT. Encoded protein: CASSQDSGSGNTIYF.

J is TRBJ1-1 and V is TRBV7-9, with 7 bases aligning to TRBD1. The V gene's germline CDR1 is SEHNR and CDR2 FQNEAQ (reference sequence). The CDR3 runs to 15 residues. J was trimmed by 3 bases and V by 5 bases; bases with no gene match: 9. Written as DNA, the CDR3 is TGTGCCAGCAGCAGGGACAGACCAACGGACACTGAAGCTTTCTTT. Translated: CASSRDRPTDTEAFF.

J is TRBJ2-1 and V is TRBV2; 7 bases match TRBD2. Germline V gives CDR1 SNHLY, CDR2 FYNNEI. CDR3 length equals 13 residues. With 5 bases clipped from V and 8 bases from J, the junction kept 6 bases outside the gene matches. The CDR3, as DNA: TGTGCCAGCAGTAGCGGGGTAAGCGATGAGCAGTTCTTC. This encodes CASSSGVSDEQFF.

This clone was detected once. The CDR3, as DNA: TGTGCCAGCAGTTGGGGACAGGGGGGCGTTCAGCCCCAGCATTTT. Translation gives CASSWGQGGVQPQHF. The chain has TRBV2 and TRBJ1-5; 11 bases map to TRBD1. The CDR3 consists of 15 residues. V shed 5 bases, J shed 6 bases, and the junction held 6 bases outside the gene matches. The germline CDR1 and CDR2 sequences are SNHLY and FYNNEI.

The chain joins TRBV7-6 to TRBJ2-1; weak D call: TRBD2 (7 bases). Per germline, CDR1 SGHVS and CDR2 FNYEAQ. With 5 bases removed from V and 8 bases from J, the gap between germline ends came to 25 bases. The CDR3 has 17 amino acids. The CDR3 DNA sequence: TGTGCCAGCAGCCTCCAGTCGGGGAGGGGGATTATAGATGAGCAGTTCTTC. It translates to CASSLQSGRGIIDEQFF.

The chain carries TRBV7-9 and TRBJ1-1; 7 positions match TRBD1. V shed 5 bases and J 0 bases; nucleotides not matched to a gene: 9. Germline V lookup: CDR1 SEHNR, CDR2 FQNEAQ (reference sequence). The CDR3 is 16 residues long. For the CDR3, the DNA is TGTGCCAGCAGCCCCCCACCAGGGGGGATGAACACTGAAGCTTTCTTT. This sequence encodes CASSPPPGGMNTEAFF.

The rearrangement links TRBV5-6 to TRBJ2-2; D remains ambiguous. The CDR3 runs to 16 residues. CDR1 and CDR2 from the germline V gene are SGHDT and YYEEEE. Trimming removed 5 bases from V and 6 bases from J, with 20 bases in between. As DNA, the CDR3 is TGTGCCAGCAGTCGCCGGTCTTTCTCTGATCCCGGGGAGCTGTTTTTT. Translated, it gives CASSRRSFSDPGELFF.

The chain couples TRBV18 to TRBJ2-7; D might be TRBD2 (6 bases). CDR1 is KGHSH, CDR2 LQKENI, per germline. The CDR3 covers 14 residues. The germline V and J ends were trimmed by 0 bases and 2 bases, with 8 bases remaining between them. DNA for the CDR3: TGTGCCAGCTCACCACCGACTAGGACCTACGAGCAGTACTTC. This encodes CASSPPTRTYEQYF. Full variable domain (missing parts from reference TRBV18 and TRBJ2-7): NAGVMQNPRHLVRRRGQEARLRCSPMKGHSHVYWYRQLPEEGLKFMVYLQKENIIDESGMPKERFSAEFPKEGPSILRIQQVVRGDSAAYFCASSPPTRTYEQYFGPGTRLTVT.

The V gene is TRBV29-1, the J gene TRBJ1-4, with D maybe TRBD1 (5 bases). The length of the CDR3 is 13 residues. Germline V CDR1 and CDR2: SQVTM, ANQGSEA. Trimming took 5 bases from V and 8 from J, leaving 15 bases between them. CDR3 loop: CSVKEGAREKLFF. CDR3 DNA sequence: TGCAGCGTTAAGGAAGGGGCGAGGGAAAAACTGTTTTTT.

The V call is TRBV7-2, the J call TRBJ1-2; possibly TRBD1 for D (5 bases). The V end lost 2 bases, the J end lost 4 bases, and 8 bases lay between the germline ends. The CDR3 is 13 residues long. CDR1 SGHTA and CDR2 FQGNSA come from the germline V gene. CDR3 in DNA: TGTGCCAGCAGCTTACAGGGCTTCTATGGCTACACCTTC. Translation gives CASSLQGFYGYTF.

The rearrangement joins TRBV19 to TRBJ1-2, with 9 positions matching TRBD1. Looked up from germline, CDR1 is LNHDA and CDR2 is SQIVND (reference sequence). This CDR3 is built from 15 residues. J gave up 6 bases and V 5 bases, and 10 bases lay outside the gene matches. The CDR3 sequence: CASSPGGQGRNGYTF. The CDR3 DNA sequence: TGTGCCAGTAGTCCGGGGGGACAGGGAAGGAATGGCTACACCTTC.

The chain uses TRBV20-1 and TRBJ2-7; a weak D match, TRBD1 (6 bases). The CDR3 is 15 residues long. Germline CDR1 DFQATT, CDR2 SNEGSKA (reference sequence). Trimming removed 3 bases from V and 4 bases from J, with 19 bases in between. Written as DNA, the CDR3 is TGCAGTGCTAGTCCAACAGGGTTTGGGGTGTACGAGCAGTACTTC. This encodes CSASPTGFGVYEQYF.

The V call is TRBV6-6, the J call TRBJ2-7; 8 bases map to TRBD1. This CDR3 region has 16 residues. Trimming removed 6 bases from V and 1 base from J; junction bases left unmatched: 11. The germline CDR1 and CDR2 sequences are MNHNY and SVGAGI (reference sequence). CDR3: CASSLRGRGSSYEQYF. In DNA form, the CDR3 reads TGTGCCAGCAGCCTCAGGGGGCGTGGGAGTTCCTACGAGCAGTACTTC.

This clone was found once. A junction end diverges from the germline sequence, so it may reflect a read error. The chain carries TRBV30 and TRBJ1-3, with 9 bases aligning to TRBD1. CDR1 and CDR2 (germline): GTSNPN, SVGIG (reference sequence). The CDR3 extends over 11 amino acids. CDR3 protein: CAWSVQGTGRF. The CDR3 region has the DNA TGTGCCTGGAGTGTACAGGGGACAGGGCGCTTT.

This rearrangement joins TRBV6-5 to TRBJ2-3, with 10 bases identical to TRBD1. This CDR3 is 15 amino acids long. Germline CDR1 reads MNHEY; CDR2 reads SVGAGI. V was pared by 7 bases and J by 5 bases, with 9 bases of the junction left unmatched. The CDR3 coding sequence is TGTGCCAGCAACGACAGGGGGCAAAGGGGAGATACGCAGTATTTT. This codes for CASNDRGQRGDTQYF.

The V gene is TRBV29-1, the J gene TRBJ2-1; 10 bases align to TRBD1. The V gene end was trimmed by 2 bases and the J gene end by 8 bases; junction bases not matched to a gene: 9. The CDR3 contains 15 residues. Per the germline V gene, CDR1 is SQVTM and CDR2 is ANQGSEA. The CDR3 DNA sequence: TGCAGCGTTGAAAAAGGGACAGGGGTCCGTGATGAGCAGTTCTTC. Translation gives CSVEKGTGVRDEQFF.

V and J are TRBV19 and TRBJ1-6; unclear D gene. V lost 5 bases, J lost 10 bases, and 15 bases lay in between. In germline, CDR1 is LNHDA, CDR2 SQIVND (reference sequence). This CDR3 comprises 14 residues. The DNA for the CDR3 is TGTGCCAGTAGTCGATCGGGATCTAACTCACCCCTCCACTTT. Protein product: CASSRSGSNSPLHF.

This CDR3 is CASSLDPGSPLHF. The CDR3 DNA reads as TGTGCCAGCAGCTTAGATCCGGGTTCACCCCTCCACTTT. The chain combines TRBV7-2 with TRBJ1-6; D unclear. From germline, CDR1 is SGHTA and CDR2 FQGNSA. Trimming pared 1 base from V and 9 bases from J, leaving 7 bases between. The CDR3 loop spans 13 amino acids.

This clone was detected once. The V and J genes are TRBV9 and TRBJ2-1; 9 positions match TRBD2. The CDR3 is 16 amino acids. The germline V gene encodes CDR1 SGDLS and CDR2 YYNGEE. The V gene end was trimmed by 0 bases and the J gene end by 4 bases; junction bases not matched to a gene: 5. The CDR3: CASSVGGSGGYNEQFF. CDR3 sequence (DNA): TGTGCCAGCAGCGTAGGGGGTAGCGGGGGATACAATGAGCAGTTCTTC.

The chain combines TRBV25-1 with TRBJ1-5; D possibly corresponds to TRBD1 (6 bases). V lost 4 bases and J lost 5, with 12 bases in between. CDR1 and CDR2 from the germline V gene are MGHDK and SYGVNS. This CDR3 spans 14 amino acids. The CDR3 bases are TGTGCCAGCAGTGGAACAGGGATTTATCAGCCCCAGCATTTT. This encodes CASSGTGIYQPQHF.

This clone was seen a handful of times. This rearrangement joins TRBV6-5 to TRBJ1-4; possible D gene TRBD1, 5 bases. The CDR3 runs to 15 residues. From germline, CDR1 is MNHEY and CDR2 SVGAGI. The V end was cut by 2 bases, the J end by 8 bases, with 15 bases between. The CDR3 here is CASSYVKGDGEKLFF. CDR3 bases: TGTGCCAGCAGTTACGTAAAAGGGGATGGGGAAAAACTGTTTTTT.

With respect to this clone: Germline and junction disagree at one end, which may indicate a read error. The rearrangement joins TRBV6-5 to TRBJ1-6; 8 nucleotides match TRBD1. Germline CDR1 and CDR2: MNHEY and SVGAGI. The CDR3 has 15 residues. CDR3 protein: CASSDSRGRNSPLHF. The CDR3 DNA reads as TGTGCCAGCAGTGACTCCAGGGGGCGTAATTCACCCCTCCACTTT.

This rearrangement joins TRBV11-3 to TRBJ2-1; D may be TRBD1 (6 bases). CDR3 length equals 14 residues. From germline, CDR1 is SGHNT and CDR2 YENEEA. Trimming cost V 5 bases and J 3 bases, with 11 bases left between them. CDR3 in amino acids: CASSRDTNYNEQFF. The CDR3 nucleotides read TGTGCCAGCAGCCGGGACACCAACTACAATGAGCAGTTCTTC.

The rearrangement links TRBV19 to TRBJ2-1, with 8 bases aligning to TRBD1. Germline loops: CDR1 LNHDA, CDR2 SQIVND (reference sequence). After removal of 5 bases from V and 5 bases from J, the junction contained 8 bases not matched to a gene. CDR3 length: 15 amino acids. CDR3 nucleotide sequence: TGTGCCAGTAGTTCGCGGACAGGGTTTAACAATGAGCAGTTCTTC. Residues: CASSSRTGFNNEQFF.

The V call is TRBV7-2, the J call TRBJ2-7; 10 positions match TRBD2. CDR1 is SGHTA, CDR2 FQGNSA, per germline. The CDR3 spans 16 residues. Trimming removed 5 bases from V and 2 bases from J; junction bases left unmatched: 9. The CDR3 DNA is TGTGCCAGCAGCCCCATAGCGGGGGGCCCCCCCTACGAGCAGTACTTC. It codes for CASSPIAGGPPYEQYF.

The rearrangement links TRBV29-1 to TRBJ2-1, with TRBD2 matching over 11 bases. Unmatched junction bases numbered 2, after V lost 4 bases and J lost 3 bases. Germline V CDR1 and CDR2: SQVTM, ANQGSEA. This CDR3 has 14 amino acids. This chain's CDR3 is CSVVTSGSYNEQFF. The CDR3 coding sequence is TGCAGCGTTGTTACTAGCGGGAGCTACAATGAGCAGTTCTTC.

This clone was detected a few times. This rearrangement joins TRBV12-5 to TRBJ1-5; possibly TRBD1 for D (6 bases). Germline loops: CDR1 LGHNT, CDR2 FRNRAP. The CDR3 extends over 15 amino acids. V lost 6 bases and J 3 bases, leaving 15 bases between the germline ends. The chain's CDR3 is CASGRQEGLNQPQHF. DNA for the CDR3: TGTGCTAGTGGAAGACAGGAAGGCCTCAATCAGCCCCAGCATTTT.

The CDR3 loop reads CASSPDRGGYNEQFF. The DNA of the CDR3 is TGTGCCAGCAGCCCAGACAGGGGTGGCTACAATGAGCAGTTCTTC. The chain recombines TRBV3-1 (or the pseudogene TRBV3-2) with TRBJ2-1; TRBD1 matches 8 bases. The V and J ends lost 4 bases and 3 bases, in that order; junction bases with no gene match: 5. The CDR3 runs 15 residues. The germline CDR1 and CDR2 sequences are LGHDT and YNNKEL (reference sequence).

This chain links TRBV5-1 with TRBJ2-1; D may be TRBD1 (6 bases). CDR3 size: 15 residues. Germline CDR1 SGHRS, CDR2 YFSETQ. With 5 bases removed from V and 2 bases from J, the gap between germline ends came to 14 bases. In nucleotides, the CDR3 is TGCGCCAGCAGGGTGGGCAGGGGCACCTACAATGAGCAGTTCTTC. Its translation: CASRVGRGTYNEQFF. The variable domain in full, with the rest retrieved from reference TRBV5-1 and TRBJ2-1, is KAGVTQTPRYLIKTRGQQVTLSCSPISGHRSVSWYQQTPGQGLQFLFEYFSETQRNKGNFPGRFSGRQFSNSRSEMNVSTLELGDSALYLCASRVGRGTYNEQFFGPGTRLTVL.

The chain is built from TRBV7-3 and TRBJ1-2, with D perhaps TRBD1 (6 bases). The germline CDR1 and CDR2 sequences are SGHTA and FQGTGA. With 2 bases removed from V and 7 bases from J, the gap between germline ends came to 14 bases. This CDR3 region has 14 residues. The CDR3 region is CASSLSGQQGGYTF. CDR3 sequence (DNA): TGTGCCAGCAGCTTATCCGGACAGCAGGGTGGCTACACCTTC.